This TCR beta chain stems from a study of PD-L1 blockade in urothelial cancer. Across the study: Patients commenced intravenous atezolizumab, 1,200 mg every 3 weeks, in about 2014. It was at 3 weeks (second dose) and 6 weeks after treatment start that blood was analyzed. Blood samples contained a median 141,255 T cells.

Only in-frame clones appear in the TCRdb table, and some are missing; sequencing was by immunoSEQ multiplex PCR. The data show roughly 120,000 clones, about 91% seen once. Time point given: peripheral blood 6 weeks after treatment start. Each patient contributed between 1 and 8 total time points of blood mononuclear cells, pretreatment and during treatment. Germline CDR1 reads SGHVS; CDR2 reads FNYEAQ. With 5 bases removed from V and 2 bases from J, the gap between germline ends came to 9 bases. The CDR3 sequence is 13 residues long. Sequenced material: PBMCs, taken around atezolizumab (anti-PD-L1) treatment. V gene TRBV7-6 combines with J gene TRBJ2-5, with a weak D call TRBD2 (6 bases). This receptor was taken from a man aged 55 to 69 with urothelial cancer. CDR3 region: CASSISGQETQYF. For the CDR3, the DNA is TGTGCCAGCAGCATTAGCGGACAAGAGACCCAGTACTTC.